These 27 T cell receptor beta chains originate from one sample sequenced in a study of blood T cell repertoires in COVID-19. This table comes from immunoSEQ multiplex PCR, and its TCRdb copy is limited to in-frame clones, with some not included. The table has 250,000 to 350,000 clones, 65% to 85% seen once. What was sequenced was peripheral blood. The receptor source for this set is a person aged 70 to 85 with COVID-19, enrolled during active disease.

The genes are TRBV28 and TRBJ2-5; 7 nucleotides match TRBD1. J lost 0 bases, V lost 6 bases, and 10 bases had no gene match. The length of the CDR3 is 16 residues. The germline CDR1 and CDR2 sequences are MDHEN and SYDVKM. As DNA, the CDR3 is TGTGCCAGCAGCCTAAGGGACAGTACAAACCAAGAGACCCAGTACTTC. The encoded protein is CASSLRDSTNQETQYF.

The chain has TRBV9 and TRBJ1-1; 11 bases align to TRBD1. Looked up from germline, CDR1 is SGDLS and CDR2 is YYNGEE. The CDR3 contains 17 residues. V lost 4 bases and J lost 3; bases outside the gene matches: 11. DNA of the CDR3: TGTGCCAGCAGCCCGCGGACAGGGGGCTTTATGGACACTGAAGCTTTCTTT. Protein product: CASSPRTGGFMDTEAFF.

This clone came up once. The chain is built from TRBV6-6 and TRBJ2-1; the match to TRBD2 covers 15 bases. Trimming removed 7 bases from V and 7 bases from J; junction bases left unmatched: 8. The CDR3 extends over 16 amino acids. Germline CDR1 is MNHNY and CDR2 is SVGAGI (reference sequence). The CDR3 reads CASTWGTSGRWNEQFF. Written as DNA, the CDR3 is TGTGCCAGCACATGGGGGACTAGCGGGAGGTGGAATGAGCAGTTCTTC.

V and J are TRBV24-1 and TRBJ2-5, with 11 bases aligning to TRBD2. The CDR3 is 17 amino acids. V gave up 6 bases and J gave up 5 bases; unmatched junction bases: 13. Germline CDR1 is KGHDR and CDR2 is SFDVKD. The CDR3 region is CATSRQPLAGVSETQYF. The CDR3 DNA follows: TGTGCCACCAGTCGCCAACCACTAGCGGGAGTATCGGAGACCCAGTACTTC.

The chain uses TRBV27 and TRBJ1-1; D perhaps matches TRBD1 (6 bases). The CDR3 is 14 residues long. Trimming shortened V by 5 bases and J by 2 bases, and 12 bases separated the two germline ends. CDR1 and CDR2 from the germline V gene are MNHEY and SMNVEV (reference sequence). CDR3: CASSPGTINTEAFF. As DNA, the CDR3 is TGTGCCAGCAGTCCCGGGACAATTAACACTGAAGCTTTCTTT.

The chain carries TRBV28 and TRBJ1-2; D unclear. The CDR3 runs to 11 residues. Germline loops: CDR1 MDHEN, CDR2 SYDVKM. Between the trimmed V and J ends, which lost 9 bases and 0 bases, there was a span of 5 bases. The CDR3 protein is CASNSNYGYTF. In nucleotides, the CDR3 is TGTGCCAGTAATTCTAACTATGGCTACACCTTC.

The CDR3 sequence is CSGASGGNEQFF. The CDR3 DNA sequence: TGCAGCGGTGCTAGCGGGGGGAATGAGCAGTTCTTC. The chain joins TRBV29-1 to TRBJ2-1; 11 bases are a match to TRBD2. The germline V gene has CDR1 SQVTM and CDR2 ANQGSEA. V lost 7 bases, J lost 7 bases, and 3 bases stayed unmatched. The CDR3 runs to 12 residues.

This clone was picked up a small number of times. The J gene is TRBJ2-1, the V gene TRBV19, with 8 nucleotides matching TRBD1. The CDR3 is 14 residues long. The germline V gene has CDR1 LNHDA and CDR2 SQIVND (reference sequence). The V and J ends lost 3 bases and 6 bases, in that order; junction bases with no gene match: 4. CDR3 region: CASSMQGAANEQFF. The CDR3 nucleotides are TGTGCCAGTAGTATGCAGGGGGCGGCCAATGAGCAGTTCTTC.

V and J are TRBV9 and TRBJ1-1; tentative D call: TRBD1 (5 bases). V was pared by 2 bases and J by 4 bases, with 12 bases between. Germline CDR1 reads SGDLS; CDR2 reads YYNGEE. The CDR3 consists of 14 residues. The CDR3 loop is CASSVGSTVTEAFF. The CDR3 DNA reads as TGTGCCAGCAGCGTCGGATCGACAGTCACTGAAGCTTTCTTT.

The gene calls are TRBV4-3 and TRBJ1-2; TRBD1 aligns across 7 bases. The V and J ends lost 0 bases and 8 bases, in that order; junction bases with no gene match: 12. CDR1 and CDR2 (germline): LGHNA, YSLEER. The CDR3 runs to 16 residues. The CDR3 is CASSQDGRDRGRGYTF. CDR3 bases: TGCGCCAGCAGCCAAGACGGCCGGGACAGAGGAAGAGGCTACACCTTC.

This clone appeared a few times. V is TRBV7-2 and J is TRBJ2-2; 10 nucleotides match TRBD2. Germline-derived CDR1 and CDR2 are SGHTA and FQGNSA. The CDR3 has 17 amino acids. The junction had 4 bases not matched to a gene; V was cut back by 2 bases and J by 1 base. This CDR3 is CASSLTSGAQNTGELFF. The CDR3 DNA reads as TGTGCCAGCAGCTTAACTAGCGGGGCCCAGAACACCGGGGAGCTGTTTTTT.

This clone was recorded a few times. The V call is TRBV28, the J call TRBJ1-2; 7 nucleotides line up with TRBD1. V gave up 6 bases and J gave up 7 bases; unmatched junction bases: 8. The CDR3 totals 13 residues. Germline V CDR1 and CDR2: MDHEN, SYDVKM. This chain's CDR3 is CASSRQGLSGYTF. For the CDR3, the DNA is TGTGCCAGCAGCCGACAGGGTTTAAGTGGCTACACCTTC.

The chain couples TRBV2 to TRBJ2-1, with 7 nucleotides matching TRBD1. This CDR3 has 14 amino acids. Germline CDR1 and CDR2: SNHLY and FYNNEI. With 7 bases clipped from V and 7 bases from J, the junction kept 10 bases outside the gene matches. The CDR3 here is CASTQTGQKNEQFF. In DNA, the CDR3 is TGTGCCAGCACTCAAACGGGACAGAAGAATGAGCAGTTCTTC.

The chain uses TRBV5-6 and TRBJ2-1; TRBD2 agrees at 10 bases. This CDR3 is 16 amino acids long. In germline, CDR1 is SGHDT, CDR2 YYEEEE. Trimming at V came to 4 bases and at J to 5 bases, leaving 9 bases not matched to a gene. Here the CDR3 DNA reads TGTGCCAGCAGCCCGGGGGGACTAGCGTACCACAATGAGCAGTTCTTC. It yields the protein CASSPGGLAYHNEQFF. Full variable domain (remainder filled in from reference TRBV5-6 and TRBJ2-1): DAGVTQSPTHLIKTRGQQVTLRCSPKSGHDTVSWYQQALGQGPQFIFQYYEEEERQRGNFPDRFSGHQFPNYSSELNVNALLLGDSALYLCASSPGGLAYHNEQFFGPGTRLTVL.

This chain uses TRBV5-1 with TRBJ2-3; 9 nucleotides align to TRBD1. The CDR3 has 14 amino acids. J lost 4 bases, V lost 4 bases, and 4 bases had no gene match. Germline CDR1 and CDR2: SGHRS and YFSETQ. The CDR3 loop reads CASSHGQGPDTQYF. CDR3 nucleotide sequence: TGCGCCAGCAGCCACGGACAGGGGCCAGATACGCAGTATTTT.

The chain carries TRBV10-3 and TRBJ2-1, with 9 bases identical to TRBD1. Germline loops: CDR1 ENHRY, CDR2 SYGVKD. The CDR3 runs to 16 residues. The V and J ends lost 2 bases and 6 bases, in that order; junction bases with no gene match: 8. The CDR3 bases are TGTGCCATCAGTGAGAGGCCGGGACAGGGCTCCAATGAGCAGTTCTTC. Translated: CAISERPGQGSNEQFF.

For the CDR3, the DNA is TGTGCCAGTAGTGATACTAGCGGGGGAATCGATGAGCAGTTCTTC. It codes for CASSDTSGGIDEQFF. The rearrangement joins TRBV19 to TRBJ2-1, with 11 bases aligning to TRBD2. J lost 8 bases, V lost 5 bases, and 8 bases had no gene match. The CDR3 runs 15 residues. From germline, CDR1 is LNHDA and CDR2 SQIVND (reference sequence).

This clone turned up a few times. CDR3 in amino acids: CASGPPRGRGDEKLFF. The CDR3 DNA reads TGTGCCAGCGGCCCCCCCCGTGGGCGGGGGGATGAAAAACTGTTTTTT. The V call is TRBV27, the J call TRBJ1-4; a possible D gene is TRBD1 (5 bases). Germline CDR1 and CDR2: MNHEY and SMNVEV (reference sequence). Between the trimmed V and J ends, which lost 8 bases and 6 bases, there was a span of 22 bases. This CDR3 has 16 residues.

This clone was observed once. V and J are TRBV15 and TRBJ1-1, with 9 bases matching TRBD1. The CDR3 spans 16 residues. Looked up from germline, CDR1 is LNHNV and CDR2 is YYDKDF (reference sequence). With V trimmed by 0 bases and J by 6 bases, 8 bases remained unmatched. The CDR3 sequence is CATSRDQTGGFPEAFF. DNA of the CDR3: TGTGCCACCAGCAGAGATCAGACAGGGGGGTTCCCTGAAGCTTTCTTT.

This chain joins TRBV7-3 and TRBJ2-7, with 9 bases matching TRBD2. The germline gives CDR1 SGHTA, CDR2 FQGTGA. The CDR3 is 19 amino acids. With 3 bases clipped from V and 4 bases from J, the junction kept 19 bases outside the gene matches. In DNA form, the CDR3 reads TGTGCCAGCAGCTTTGTTTGGCGGGGGGGTACCGATAGTCCATACGAGCAGTACTTC. Encoded protein: CASSFVWRGGTDSPYEQYF.

J is TRBJ1-2 and V is TRBV18, with no clear D. In germline, CDR1 is KGHSH, CDR2 LQKENI. Trimming removed 5 bases from V and 2 bases from J, with 6 bases in between. The CDR3 length is 12 residues. The CDR3 DNA reads as TGTGCCAGCTCAGCGAACAACTATGGCTACACCTTC. Translating it yields CASSANNYGYTF.

The chain recombines TRBV24-1 with TRBJ2-2, with D tentatively TRBD1 (6 bases). This CDR3 has 15 amino acids. In germline, CDR1 is KGHDR, CDR2 SFDVKD. V was shortened by 4 bases and J by 3 bases, with 11 bases between the two germline ends. DNA for the CDR3: TGTGCCACCAGTGACCCCGGACAGTACACCGGGGAGCTGTTTTTT. It is translated as CATSDPGQYTGELFF.

The V call is TRBV6-1, the J call TRBJ2-2; 7 positions agree with TRBD1. V lost 1 base to trimming and J lost 0 bases; unmatched junction nucleotides: 2. The CDR3 covers 16 residues. CDR1 MNHNS and CDR2 SASEGT come from the germline V gene. The CDR3 DNA follows: TGTGCCAGCAGTGAAGTGGGGACAGCGAACACCGGGGAGCTGTTTTTT. It specifies CASSEVGTANTGELFF.

The rearrangement joins TRBV7-3 to TRBJ1-5; maybe TRBD1 (6 bases). Germline values: CDR1 SGHTA, CDR2 FQGTGA. The CDR3 is 13 residues long. Trimming took 11 bases from V and 9 from J, leaving 20 bases between them. The CDR3 DNA follows: TGTGCCCCCCCCCGGACAGCCTTCTTGCCCCAGCATTTT. It is translated as CAPPRTAFLPQHF.

The chain links TRBV5-1 to TRBJ1-5; 10 nucleotides match TRBD1. This CDR3 contains 14 residues. Losses at the gene ends were 5 bases for V and 7 bases for J; bases not matched to a gene: 6. Germline V lookup: CDR1 SGHRS, CDR2 YFSETQ. Here the CDR3 reads CASRPGTGDQPQHF. The CDR3, as DNA: TGCGCCAGCAGGCCCGGGACAGGGGACCAGCCCCAGCATTTT.

The V and J genes are TRBV3-1 (or the pseudogene TRBV3-2) and TRBJ2-1; 8 nucleotides line up with TRBD1. The V gene end was trimmed by 2 bases and the J gene end by 3 bases; junction bases not matched to a gene: 3. Germline-derived CDR1 and CDR2 are LGHDT and YNNKEL (reference sequence). The CDR3 runs 15 residues. The CDR3: CASSQRGQGYNEQFF. In DNA, the CDR3 is TGTGCCAGCAGCCAAAGAGGACAGGGCTACAATGAGCAGTTCTTC.

The CDR3: CASSPSPGGAGGYTF. The CDR3 DNA reads TGTGCCAGCAGCCCAAGCCCAGGGGGCGCGGGAGGCTACACCTTC. The chain employs TRBV6-4 and TRBJ1-2; TRBD1 matches at 8 bases. V lost 6 bases and J lost 8; bases outside the gene matches: 14. There are 15 residues in the CDR3. Germline V gene lookup returns CDR1 MRHNA and CDR2 SNTAGT.